This T cell receptor (beta chain) was captured in a study of shared clonotypes between healthy human individuals. Across the whole study: CD4 naive and memory got three plates each, CD8 naive two, CD8 memory one.

This clone showed up just a few times. The protocol was immunoSEQ multiplex PCR, while the TCRdb copy is restricted to in-frame clones and leaves out a portion. The sample gives approximately 100,000 clones, 68% of which show up once; under 25% is in the top ten. The sequenced sample consisted of memory CD8+ T cells sorted from blood. Subset given: CD45RO+ cells pooled with CCR7-negative TemRA cells. This clonotype was sampled from a young woman in good health.

As DNA, the CDR3 is TGTGCCAGCAGCCAAGTCGAGGACAAAGGGGGAGAAAAACTGTTTTTT. Amino acid sequence: CASSQVEDKGGEKLFF. The chain has TRBV4-2 and TRBJ1-4; maybe TRBD1 (6 bases). This CDR3 contains 16 residues. Trimming removed 1 base from V and 8 bases from J, with 17 bases in between. CDR1 and CDR2 from the germline V gene are LGHNA and YNFKEQ.